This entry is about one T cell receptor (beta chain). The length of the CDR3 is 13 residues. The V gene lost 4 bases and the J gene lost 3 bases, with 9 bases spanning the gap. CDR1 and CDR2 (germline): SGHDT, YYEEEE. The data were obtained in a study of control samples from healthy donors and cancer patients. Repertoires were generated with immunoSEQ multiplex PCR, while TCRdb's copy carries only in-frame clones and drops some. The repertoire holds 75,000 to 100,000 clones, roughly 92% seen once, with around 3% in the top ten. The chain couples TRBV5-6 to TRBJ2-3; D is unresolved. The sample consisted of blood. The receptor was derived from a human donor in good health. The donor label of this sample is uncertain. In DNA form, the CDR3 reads TGTGCCAGCAGCCTTCAGAGTACAGATACGCAGTATTTT. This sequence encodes CASSLQSTDTQYF.